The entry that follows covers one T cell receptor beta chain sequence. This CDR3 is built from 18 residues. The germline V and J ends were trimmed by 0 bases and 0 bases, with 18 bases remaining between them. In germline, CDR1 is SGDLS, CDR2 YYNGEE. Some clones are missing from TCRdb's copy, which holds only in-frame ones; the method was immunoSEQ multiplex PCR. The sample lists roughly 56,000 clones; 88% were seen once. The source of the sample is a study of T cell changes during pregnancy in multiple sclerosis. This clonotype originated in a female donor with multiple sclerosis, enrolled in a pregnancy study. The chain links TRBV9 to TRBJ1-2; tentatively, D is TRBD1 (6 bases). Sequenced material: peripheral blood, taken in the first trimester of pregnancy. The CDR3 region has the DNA TGTGCCAGCAGCGTAGTGAACAGGGCCGGAGTCACTAACTATGGCTACACCTTC. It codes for CASSVVNRAGVTNYGYTF. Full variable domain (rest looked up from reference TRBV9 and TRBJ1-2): DSGVTQTPKHLITATGQRVTLRCSPRSGDLSVYWYQQSLDQGLQFLIQYYNGEERAKGNILERFSAQQFPDLHSELNLSSLELGDSALYFCASSVVNRAGVTNYGYTFGSGTRLTVV.